This TCR beta chain was observed in a study of T cell responses to AZD1222 COVID-19 vaccine (dated by TCRdb to about 2021). General notes on the study: AZD1222 recipients whose second dose came at about 4 weeks and those whose second dose came at about 12 weeks were combined into one group, since spike-specific TCR depth and breadth did not differ between the two schedules. TCR sequencing was performed for 230 to 250 trial participants, of whom 200 to 210 were given two doses of AZD1222 and roughly 25 were given two doses of MenACWY control vaccine. Enrollment into the trials was organized by age into subgroups of 18-55, 56-69 and 70-plus years, and those subgroups contained approximately 150, 30 and 60 TCR-sequenced participants, respectively.

The paper as a whole reports these results and caveats: The whole spike protein was spanned by vaccine-associated CD4 TCRs, and dominant responses were seen in regions 160-218 and 743-854. Most participants were white British and females outnumbered males, and the authors suggested that clonal diversity may have been underestimated. After two AZD1222 doses, both the breadth and the depth of spike-specific TCRs were significantly higher than at day 0 and than in MenACWY recipients. In the small 56-69-year group, the increase in depth fell short of significance, most likely because of low power. Epitopes outside the regions mutated in the B.1.351 and B.1.1.7 variants were reportedly recognized by nearly half of the unique spike-specific TCRs. Conclusions about previously exposed vaccinees are limited, since just six or seven AZD1222 recipients were seropositive for SARS-CoV-2 at baseline. Because no samples from the day 14 peak response were available, repertoires could be characterized only after the peak T cell response.

The CDR3 regions of human TCRbeta chains were analyzed by immunosequencing. In the source study's methods: TCRs in the repertoires were compared against a reference library of SARS-CoV-2-specific TCRs that had been generated with the MIRA antigen-specificity platform. Breadth meant the fraction of unique TCRs that were SARS-CoV-2-associated, whereas depth meant the fraction of total T cells that were SARS-CoV-2-associated. Using the MIRA data, each spike-specific TCR was assigned both to the spike region to which the TCR was reactive and to a CD4 or CD8 class. Log10-transformed breadth and depth values were compared by one-way ANOVA with Sidak's multiple comparisons tests. TCRdb carries this immuneACCESS record with in-frame sequences only. Its versions omit some clonotypes, under half of them owing to an unresolved V gene in the studies checked, with the rest unexplained. V and J calls and clone size are those listed in that table; D and trimming were worked out from the DNA. The sample table records fewer than 150,000 clones; nearly 90% of these occur just once. Less than 4.5% of the sample rests with the top ten.

Of note for this clone: The antigen it recognizes is unknown. No quality values exist for individual bases; no much larger clone is one base distant.

This specimen's time point label, per the study, means: baseline before first vaccination. Samples from vaccinated people were obtained from the UK trials COV001 and COV002, which included a single-blind randomized controlled phase 2/3 trial of AZD1222 (ChAdOx1 nCoV-19) in healthy adults. Trial participant PBMC samples were collected at day 0 and day 28 after the second dose for TCRbeta chain sequencing. The germline V gene supplies CDR1 SGDLS and CDR2 YYNGEE. The CDR3 holds 14 amino acids from the cysteine to the phenylalanine. The kept DNA is CDR3 alone, 42 bases in frame from the first base. V is pared back by 4 bases and J by 2 bases, with 12 bases lying between the germline termini.

The clonotype comes from an adult in good health. Here the chain combines TRBV9 and TRBJ1-2; too little of a D gene remains to name it. The sample in question was peripheral blood, obtained on day 0 of AZD1222 vaccination. The DNA reads as follows: TGTGCCAGCAGCCAACAATCCAGGAACTATGGCTACACCTTC. It encodes CASSQQSRNYGYTF.